The 7 T cell receptor beta chains reported below all come from one sample, sequenced in a study of blood T cell repertoires in COVID-19. The assay was immunoSEQ multiplex PCR, and TCRdb's table has in-frame clones only and misses some. The repertoire holds more than 300,000 clones, about 90% seen once, with roughly 3.5% in the top ten. The sequencing input was peripheral blood. These receptors were taken from a woman aged 18 to 35 who had recovered from COVID-19.

V is TRBV7-2 and J is TRBJ1-5; 10 nucleotides line up with TRBD1. CDR1 and CDR2 (germline): SGHTA, FQGNSA. The CDR3 consists of 17 residues. Unmatched junction bases numbered 10, after V lost 1 base and J lost 7 bases. The chain's CDR3 is CASSLEFGTGVQQPQHF. The CDR3, as DNA: TGTGCCAGCAGCTTAGAGTTCGGGACAGGGGTTCAACAGCCCCAGCATTTT.

The chain joins TRBV6-1 to TRBJ2-7, with D maybe TRBD1 (6 bases). The V end was cut by 0 bases, the J end by 3 bases, with 12 bases between. Germline-derived CDR1 and CDR2 are MNHNS and SASEGT. The CDR3 loop spans 15 amino acids. The CDR3 reads CASSEALGTIYEQYV. The CDR3 nucleotides are TGTGCCAGCAGTGAAGCGCTTGGGACAATCTACGAGCAGTACGTC.

This clone appeared a single time. V gene TRBV12-5 combines with J gene TRBJ2-1; 13 nucleotides line up with TRBD2. The CDR3 has 16 amino acids. The junction had 3 bases not matched to a gene; V was cut back by 0 bases and J by 7 bases. Germline V CDR1 and CDR2: LGHNT, FRNRAP. The CDR3 sequence is CASGLVATSGRNEQFF. The CDR3 DNA sequence: TGTGCTAGTGGTTTGGTAGCGACTAGCGGGAGGAATGAGCAGTTCTTC.

The chain carries TRBV29-1 and TRBJ2-1; no firm D call. The CDR3 contains 13 residues. Per germline, CDR1 SQVTM and CDR2 ANQGSEA. V gave up 5 bases and J gave up 4 bases, with 12 bases separating them. The CDR3 sequence: CSVLEPAYNEQFF. The CDR3 bases are TGCAGCGTTTTGGAGCCAGCATACAATGAGCAGTTCTTC.

Only one count was recorded for this clone. The gene calls are TRBV30 and TRBJ1-4; 12 bases align to TRBD1. Germline V gene lookup returns CDR1 GTSNPN and CDR2 SVGIG (reference sequence). The V segment lost 3 bases and the J segment 5 bases; nucleotides outside the gene matches: 1. CDR3 length equals 14 residues. The DNA for the CDR3 is TGTGCCTGGAGGGGGACAGGGGGCAATGAAAAACTGTTTTTT. Translation gives CAWRGTGGNEKLFF.

The chain has TRBV7-2 and TRBJ2-5; possibly TRBD1 for D (6 bases). CDR1 and CDR2 from the germline V gene are SGHTA and FQGNSA. This CDR3 is built from 14 residues. V lost 5 bases and J lost 4, with 14 bases in between. Here the CDR3 reads CASSPTGPAETQYF. CDR3 DNA sequence: TGTGCCAGCAGCCCTACAGGGCCTGCAGAGACCCAGTACTTC.

This chain connects TRBV4-3 to TRBJ2-1; 14 positions agree with TRBD2. With V trimmed by 0 bases and J by 8 bases, 3 bases remained unmatched. The CDR3 is made up of 16 amino acids. Germline lookup yields CDR1 LGHNA and CDR2 YSLEER. The chain's CDR3 is CASSQDTTSGRDEQFF. In nucleotides, the CDR3 is TGCGCCAGCAGCCAAGATACGACTAGCGGGAGGGATGAGCAGTTCTTC.